The 5 T cell receptor beta chains below were found in one sample sequenced in a study of graft-versus-host responses after intestinal transplantation. Their specific antigens are unknown. The method was immunoSEQ multiplex PCR; TCRdb's version includes in-frame clones alone and lacks a portion of them. Of tens of thousands of clones listed, under 95% are singletons. The material sequenced was unstimulated CD8+ T cells sorted from spleen or lymph node cells, taken before intestinal transplant. These receptors were collected from a human donor who received an intestinal transplant.

V usage is TRBV27 and J usage is TRBJ2-5; no clear D. Trimming left V 1 base short and J 5 bases short, with 11 bases between. There are 14 residues in the CDR3. Germline V lookup: CDR1 MNHEY, CDR2 SMNVEV (reference sequence). The CDR3 loop reads CASSLFGNEETQYF. The CDR3 bases are TGTGCCAGCAGTTTATTCGGCAACGAGGAGACCCAGTACTTC.

This chain links TRBV11-1 with TRBJ2-5, with D perhaps matching TRBD1 (6 bases). The germline V and J ends were trimmed by 8 bases and 3 bases, with 7 bases remaining between them. Germline CDR1 SGHAT, CDR2 FQDESV (reference sequence). CDR3 length equals 11 residues. The CDR3 DNA sequence: TGTGCCAGCCGGACAGAAGAGACCCAGTACTTC. It yields the protein CASRTEETQYF.

The table lists this clone with a few counts. The V gene is TRBV6-5, the J gene TRBJ1-6; 12 bases match TRBD1. Germline-derived CDR1 and CDR2 are MNHEY and SVGAGI. This CDR3 has 14 residues. The J segment lost 10 bases and the V segment lost 2 bases, leaving 0 bases of the junction unmatched. DNA for the CDR3: TGTGCCAGCAGTTACGGGACAGGGGGCTCACCCCTCCACTTT. Amino acid sequence: CASSYGTGGSPLHF.

The chain recombines TRBV14 with TRBJ2-3; the match to TRBD2 covers 7 bases. The germline CDR1 and CDR2 sequences are SGHDN and FVKESK. This CDR3 has 16 residues. V lost 0 bases and J lost 2; bases outside the gene matches: 5. The CDR3 reads CASSQELGGDTDTQYF. The CDR3 coding sequence is TGTGCCAGCAGCCAAGAGTTGGGGGGGGACACAGATACGCAGTATTTT.

The chain couples TRBV25-1 to TRBJ1-2; possibly TRBD1 for D (6 bases). The CDR3 spans 13 residues. The germline gives CDR1 MGHDK, CDR2 SYGVNS. Deletions cut 10 bases from V and 4 bases from J, with 16 bases between. This chain's CDR3 is CATQGLKLYGYTF. The CDR3 bases are TGTGCCACACAGGGTTTGAAACTCTATGGCTACACCTTC.